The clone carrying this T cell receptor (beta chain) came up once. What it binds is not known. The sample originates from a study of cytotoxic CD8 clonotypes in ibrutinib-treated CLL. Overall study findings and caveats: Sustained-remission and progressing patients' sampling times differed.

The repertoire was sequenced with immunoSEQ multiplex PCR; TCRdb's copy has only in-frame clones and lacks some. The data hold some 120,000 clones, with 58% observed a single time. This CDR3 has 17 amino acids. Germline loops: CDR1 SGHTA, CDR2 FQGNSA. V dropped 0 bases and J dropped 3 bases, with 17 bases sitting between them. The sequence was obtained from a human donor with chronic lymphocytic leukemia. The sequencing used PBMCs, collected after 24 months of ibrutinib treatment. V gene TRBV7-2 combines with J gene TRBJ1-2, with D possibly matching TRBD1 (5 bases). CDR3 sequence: CASSLALIGGRHYGYTF. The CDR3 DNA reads TGTGCCAGCAGCTTAGCCTTAATTGGGGGAAGGCACTATGGCTACACCTTC.